A single T cell receptor (beta chain) is shown here with its context. Its antigen remains unknown. TCRdb reprocessed the reads with MiXCR, giving one entry per CDR3 protein. The repertoire holds around 800,000 distinct CDR3 sequences, around a third seen once, with 9.5% to 15% in the top ten. This sample was included in a study of T cell repertoires in cytomegalovirus infection. CDR3 size: 15 residues. Trimming removed 0 bases at V and 5 bases at J, with 13 bases between. The germline gives CDR1 MGHRA, CDR2 YSYEKL. The specimen comprised cultured CD8+ T cells from PBMCs, sampled from culture after CMV antigen stimulation. The genes are TRBV4-1 and TRBJ2-5, with D perhaps TRBD2 (5 bases). This receptor was obtained from a human donor in good health (CMV status not recorded). Some clones in this sample may be carry-over from other donors' samples. CDR3 nucleotide sequence: TGCGCCAGCAGCCAAGAATCCGGGGTTGAGGAGACCCAGTACTTC. This translates into CASSQESGVEETQYF.